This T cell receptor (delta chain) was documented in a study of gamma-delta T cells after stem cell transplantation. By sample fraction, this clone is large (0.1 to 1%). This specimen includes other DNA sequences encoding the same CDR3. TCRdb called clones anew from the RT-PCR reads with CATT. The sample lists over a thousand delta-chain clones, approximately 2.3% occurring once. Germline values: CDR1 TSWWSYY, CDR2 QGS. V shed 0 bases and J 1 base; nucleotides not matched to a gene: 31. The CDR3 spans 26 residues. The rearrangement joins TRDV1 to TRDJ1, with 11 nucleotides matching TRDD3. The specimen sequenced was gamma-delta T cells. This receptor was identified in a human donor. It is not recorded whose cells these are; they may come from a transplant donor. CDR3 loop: CALGELVSITCRVLGDRLGCTDKLIF. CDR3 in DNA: TGTGCTCTTGGGGAACTAGTCTCGATTACGTGTAGGGTACTGGGGGATAGGCTTGGCTGCACCGATAAACTCATCTTT.